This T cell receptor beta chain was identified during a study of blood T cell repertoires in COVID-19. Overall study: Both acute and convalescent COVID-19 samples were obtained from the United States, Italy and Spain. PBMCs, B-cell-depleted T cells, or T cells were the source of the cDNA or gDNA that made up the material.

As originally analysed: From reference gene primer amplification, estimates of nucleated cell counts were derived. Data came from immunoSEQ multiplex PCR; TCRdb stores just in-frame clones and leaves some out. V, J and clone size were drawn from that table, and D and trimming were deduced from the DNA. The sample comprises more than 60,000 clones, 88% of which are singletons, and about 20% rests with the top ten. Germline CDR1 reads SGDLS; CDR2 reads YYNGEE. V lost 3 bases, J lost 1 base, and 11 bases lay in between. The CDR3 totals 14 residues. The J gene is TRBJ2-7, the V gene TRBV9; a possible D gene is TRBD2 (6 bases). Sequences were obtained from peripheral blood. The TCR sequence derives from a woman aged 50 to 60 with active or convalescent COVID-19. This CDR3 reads CASSALDYSYEQYF. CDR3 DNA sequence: TGTGCCAGCAGCGCGCTGGACTATTCCTACGAGCAGTACTTC.